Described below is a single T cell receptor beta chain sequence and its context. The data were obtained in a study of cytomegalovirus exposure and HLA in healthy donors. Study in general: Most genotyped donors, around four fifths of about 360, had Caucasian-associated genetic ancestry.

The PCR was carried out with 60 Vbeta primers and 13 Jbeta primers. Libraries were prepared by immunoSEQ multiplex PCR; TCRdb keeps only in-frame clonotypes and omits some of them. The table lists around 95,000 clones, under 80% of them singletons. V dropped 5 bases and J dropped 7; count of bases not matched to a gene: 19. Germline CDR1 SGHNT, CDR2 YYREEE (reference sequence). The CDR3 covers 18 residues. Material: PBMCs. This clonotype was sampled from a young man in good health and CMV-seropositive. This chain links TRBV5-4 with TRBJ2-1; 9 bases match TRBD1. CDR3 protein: CASRRDTTGTGIRNEQFF. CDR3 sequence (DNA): TGTGCCAGCAGACGGGACACAACCGGGACAGGGATTAGAAATGAGCAGTTCTTC.